This T cell receptor beta chain was identified in a study of T cell responses to AZD1222 COVID-19 vaccine. Generated by immunoSEQ multiplex PCR, the TCRdb table keeps only in-frame clones and is missing some. The repertoire holds more than 85,000 clones, roughly nine tenths seen once, with roughly 5.3% in the top ten. This clone has a handful of counts. The ends lost 5 bases at V and 9 bases at J; junction bases unmatched: 12. The CDR3 is made up of 14 amino acids. The V gene's germline CDR1 is SNHLY and CDR2 FYNNEI. The sequenced sample was peripheral blood, obtained on day 0 of AZD1222 vaccination. The rearrangement uses TRBV2 and TRBJ2-7, with TRBD1 identical over 8 bases. This TCR was sampled from an adult in good health. The CDR3 sequence is CASSPGTGGVAQYF. The DNA for the CDR3 is TGTGCCAGCAGTCCAGGGACAGGTGGGGTCGCGCAGTACTTC.